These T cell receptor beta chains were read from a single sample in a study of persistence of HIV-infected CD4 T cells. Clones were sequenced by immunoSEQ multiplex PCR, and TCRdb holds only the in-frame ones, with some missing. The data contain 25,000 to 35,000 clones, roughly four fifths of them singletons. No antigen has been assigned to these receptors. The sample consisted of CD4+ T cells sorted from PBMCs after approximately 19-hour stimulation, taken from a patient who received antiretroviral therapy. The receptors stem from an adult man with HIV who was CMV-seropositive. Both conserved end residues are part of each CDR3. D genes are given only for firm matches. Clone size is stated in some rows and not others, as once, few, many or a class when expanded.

CATRGGENQPQHF TGTGCCACCAGGGGGGGGGAAAATCAGCCCCAGCATTTT NA TRBV10-3 TRBD1 TRBJ1-5
CASNPSRDPRQPQHF TGTGCCAGCAACCCGTCCCGGGACCCCCGTCAGCCCCAGCATTTT few TRBV6-6 NA TRBJ1-5
CASTRDRGREAFF TGCGCCAGCACTCGGGACAGGGGGCGAGAAGCTTTCTTT NA TRBV10-1 TRBD1 TRBJ1-1
CSVGRPDRGDGYTF TGCAGCGTTGGGCGTCCTGACAGGGGAGATGGCTACACCTTC once TRBV29-1 TRBD1 TRBJ1-2
CASSLEGAGGVDTQYF TGTGCCAGCAGCTTAGAAGGAGCGGGGGGGGTAGATACGCAGTATTTT NA TRBV7-2 TRBD2 TRBJ2-3
CASSQEESSTDTQYF TGCGCCAGCAGCCAAGAGGAGTCTAGCACAGATACGCAGTATTTT NA TRBV4-1 NA TRBJ2-3
CASTQGGDDEQYF TGTGCCAGCACCCAGGGGGGGGATGACGAGCAGTACTTC NA TRBV5-5 NA TRBJ2-7
CSVDPSGLGQGTGNTIYF TGCAGCGTTGATCCCTCGGGACTCGGACAGGGTACTGGAAACACCATATATTTT NA TRBV29-1 TRBD1 TRBJ1-3
CASSLGAGGRPGELFF TGTGCCAGCAGCTTAGGGGCGGGGGGCCGTCCCGGGGAGCTGTTTTTT few TRBV7-7 TRBD2 TRBJ2-2
CASSPGYEQYF TGCGCCAGCAGCCCCGGGTACGAGCAGTACTTC once TRBV5-1 NA TRBJ2-7
CAISPLKGSNTEAFF TGTGCCATCAGCCCCCTAAAAGGATCGAACACTGAAGCTTTCTTT NA TRBV10-3 NA TRBJ1-1
CASTLPGQPYGYTF TGTGCCAGCACCCTTCCGGGACAGCCCTATGGCTACACCTTC once TRBV28 TRBD1 TRBJ1-2
CASSAGLAGTGELFF TGTGCCAGCAGCGCGGGACTAGCGGGCACCGGGGAGCTGTTTTTT NA TRBV5-4 TRBD2 TRBJ2-2